This T cell receptor (beta chain) was captured in a study of blood T cell repertoires in COVID-19. As for the study in general: PBMCs, B-cell-depleted T cells, or T cells were the source of the cDNA or gDNA that made up the material.

This clone was seen a handful of times. V gave up 4 bases and J gave up 4 bases, with 11 bases separating them. This CDR3 comprises 13 residues. Germline lookup yields CDR1 GTSNPN and CDR2 SVGIG (reference sequence). In the source study's methods: Nucleated cell counts were estimated from reference gene primer amplification. Some clones are missing from TCRdb's copy, which holds only in-frame ones; the method was immunoSEQ multiplex PCR. The D gene and trimming were derived from the DNA, and the V and J assignments and clone size from that table. The repertoire holds about 400,000 clones, with roughly 86% as singletons. Which cohort a participant joined came from the clinical history participants gave.

This receptor was taken from a woman in her thirties or forties with acute COVID-19. The chain employs TRBV30 and TRBJ1-5; D is unresolved. Sequences were obtained from PBMCs or T cells enriched from blood (not recorded which). CDR3 DNA sequence: TGTGCCTGGAAAGGCAGCGGTAATCAGCCCCAGCATTTT. Residues: CAWKGSGNQPQHF.